Sequencing of this T cell receptor (beta chain) was carried out in a study of control samples from healthy donors and cancer patients. The table lists this clone with a few counts. The length of the CDR3 is 12 residues. The V gene's germline CDR1 is SEHNR and CDR2 FQNEAQ (reference sequence). V shed 8 bases and J 2 bases; nucleotides not matched to a gene: 2. This table comes from immunoSEQ multiplex PCR, and its TCRdb copy is limited to in-frame clones, with some not included. The sample holds 11,000 to 15,000 clones, approximately 75% seen once. Sequenced: formalin-fixed, paraffin-embedded tissue. The receptor was isolated from a female donor with lung cancer. The gene calls are TRBV7-9 and TRBJ2-7; 8 bases are shared with TRBD2. The CDR3 DNA reads as TGTGCCAGCCGCGGGGGGCCCTACGAGCAGTACTTC. Encoded protein: CASRGGPYEQYF.